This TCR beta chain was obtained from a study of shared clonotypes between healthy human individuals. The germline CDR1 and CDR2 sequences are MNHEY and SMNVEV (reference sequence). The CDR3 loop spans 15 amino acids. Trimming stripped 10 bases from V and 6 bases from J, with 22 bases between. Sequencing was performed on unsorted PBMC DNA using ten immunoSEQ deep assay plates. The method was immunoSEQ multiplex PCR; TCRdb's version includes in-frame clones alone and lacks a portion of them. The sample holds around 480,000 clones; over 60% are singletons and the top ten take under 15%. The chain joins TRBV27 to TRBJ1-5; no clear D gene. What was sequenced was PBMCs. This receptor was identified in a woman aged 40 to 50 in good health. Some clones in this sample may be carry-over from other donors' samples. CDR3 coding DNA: TGTGCCATCCTCTTCCGCCGGCAGGTAGCTCAGCCCCAGCATTTT. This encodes CAILFRRQVAQPQHF.